The sequence of this TCR beta chain was determined in a study of cytomegalovirus exposure and HLA in healthy donors (dated by TCRdb to between 2016 and 2019). For context, the study as a whole: An earlier analysis of about 530 of the donors reported about 280 Gb of sequence data and 117 million unique TCR beta sequences obtained from 150 million to 200 million T cells. About 320 gigabases of sequencing data and approximately 85 million unique TCR sequences were included in an early release covering roughly 700 HLA-typed donors. Of the approximately 400 genotyped donors, roughly 85% fell in the genetic ancestry cluster associated with self-reported Caucasian donors. The study aimed to test whether cataloging public T cell receptors could reveal signatures of past pathogen exposure. The T cell repertoires of about 700 subjects were profiled by immunosequencing and related to cytomegalovirus serostatus. In addition to the first cohort of several hundred subjects, a separate validation cohort of approximately 110 different subjects was used. To predict cytomegalovirus infection status, the study brought together high-throughput TCR immunosequencing, statistical association of individual TCRs with disease status, and machine learning. To study patterns of TCR occurrence, a later analysis re-analyzed previously published TCR beta repertoires from under 750 donors and added high-resolution HLA genotyping. In the later analysis, no new phenotypic data were used to find candidate immune exposures; instead, reliance was placed on TCR beta sequences and their occurrence across donors. An earlier analysis of 500 to 650 of the donors applied high-throughput TCR beta sequencing to assess whether each TCR beta V gene segment acted as functional or pseudogenic. Donor age, sex, ethnicity and CMV serostatus were compiled alongside the repertoire data. Genome-wide SNP genotypes for about 65% of the roughly 700 donors were used in a later genetic analysis, which treated that subset as a discovery cohort. All discovery cohort repertoires had been generated on a single sequencing platform. HLA typing covered class I and class II loci at four-digit resolution. The number of typed donors differed by locus: roughly 629-640 for A, B, C, DRB1 and DQB1; 500 to 550 for DQA1; 600 to 610 for DPA1; and some 430 for DPB1. A few DR-DQ haplotypes were treated as single units for association and clustering because of strong linkage in the cohort. Among about 370 genotyped donors of the cohort, an average of roughly 230,000 unique TCR beta nucleotide sequences was sequenced per donor, of which about 19% were non-productive. The paper's findings and limits, for the study overall: A later genetic analysis associated a missense DCLRE1C variant with V-gene and J-gene trimming of TCR beta chains, and an independent cohort replicated the association. An earlier analysis of around 500 of the donors showed that most TCR beta V segments appeared in productive rearrangements either about 90% or about 30% of the time, which broadly matched IMGT annotations. A later analysis found that HLA-associated TCR beta chains were more clonally expanded and had lower generation probabilities than equally common non-associated chains. Only TCR beta chains were sequenced in this cohort, and the absence of alpha or paired-chain data limited detectable features. The only immune exposure information available for the cohort was CMV serostatus. In a later analysis, some 17,000 TCR beta sequences were associated with specific HLA alleles at a false discovery rate of 0.05. A further reported finding was that TCR beta sequences accurately predicted the HLA-A and HLA-B alleles for most subjects in the first cohort. A later analysis reported that several top co-occurrence clusters appeared linked to parvovirus B19, influenza, CMV and Epstein-Barr virus. Because counts were too low, around 17 rarely observed V segments, including chromosome 9 orphons, were left out of the earlier analysis of over 550 of the donors. Strong co-occurrence of HLA alleles, especially DR and DQ, made assigning TCR associations to individual alleles difficult. Because HLA typing was missing for some donors at each locus, association tests included only the typed subset. The sequencing pipeline was judged likely to have produced a cluster of highly shared sequence variants as a technical artifact. Most TCR sequences were observed very rarely across donors, whereas some public TCRs were present in many individuals. A few of the identified cytomegalovirus-associated TCR beta chains were confirmed in vitro to be specific for cytomegalovirus antigens. According to a later genetic analysis, donors in an Asian-associated ancestry cluster had fewer N-insertions in productive TCRs than the approximately 670-donor mean. According to the authors, the approach could potentially be generalized to other disease states and immunological phenotypes. In a later analysis, most CMV-associated TCR beta chains were found to appear HLA-restricted, with HLA associations seemingly driven largely by CMV exposure. Correlated functional status among segregating V segments might reflect linkage disequilibrium, but an unknown experimental factor could not be ruled out. A total of roughly 160 TCR beta chains were listed by the study as associated with cytomegalovirus. The presence/absence analyses assumed that sequencing depth was roughly uniform across donors, and that assumption may not be true. Because the 87-base-pair reads could not distinguish some IMGT-functional V segments, including TRBV6-2 and TRBV6-3, those segments were excluded. According to a later analysis, TCR association rates differed among HLA loci, with DRB1 alleles showing the most associated TCRs and HLA-C alleles showing the fewest. In both the original and validation cohorts, the classifier was reported to diagnose cytomegalovirus status with high specificity and sensitivity.

From a lookup of the germline V gene (reference sequence), CDR1 and CDR2 are SEHNR and FQNEAQ. The CDR3, cysteine through phenylalanine, is 16 amino acids long. Of the read, only the CDR3 DNA is kept; its 48 bases are in frame from base 1. Cut back by 7 bases and 5 bases, the V and J ends lie 23 bases apart. As for this clone: The specificity of this receptor is unknown.

The cohort comprised some 680 healthy bone marrow donors. At the time of sampling, all cohort members were nominally healthy, though unrecorded immune exposures were likely present. The donor tested CMV seronegative and was one of the 352 seronegative cohort members. A peripheral blood sample was collected from each donor, and TCR beta sequencing was performed on peripheral blood mononuclear cells. The Qiagen DNeasy Blood Extraction Kit was used to extract genomic DNA from the blood cell samples. Libraries came from the immunoSEQ multiplex PCR assay. A mixture of 60 forward primers for TCR Vbeta segments and 13 reverse primers for TCR Jbeta segments was used in the multiplex PCR. A multiplex PCR assay on genomic DNA amplified the CDR3 region of rearranged TCR beta genes. The Illumina HiSeq System was used to sequence the amplified TCR beta libraries as 87-base-pair reads. The study's processing was this. Across the 500 to 850 repertoires, a later analysis counted 78 million or so unique TCR beta chains, some 11 million of which were shared by at least two donors. To remove PCR and sequencing errors, raw reads were error-corrected and collapsed into unique sequences using a nearest-neighbor algorithm that merged closely related sequences. CDR3 sequences were aligned to IMGT reference sequences to assign V, D and J gene segments. For a sequence to be retained, a match of at least six nucleotides was required to both a V gene segment and a J gene segment. Rearrangements were called productive when the CDR3 lacked stop codons and stayed in frame with V and J; all others were non-productive. CDR3 was defined according to IMGT convention as the region running from the second conserved V-encoded cysteine to the conserved J-encoded phenylalanine. In an earlier analysis of more than 550 of the donors, sequences lacking an unambiguous match to a single V gene segment were excluded. In an earlier analysis of about 590 of the donors, a V segment was called functional when productive rearrangements were above 56.7%, and segregating when the standard deviation between donors exceeded 5%. A statistical classification framework was built for diagnosing cytomegalovirus status from the catalog of TCR beta chain sequences. In a later analysis, TCR nucleotide sequences were compared against IMGT/GENE-DB human TR gene sequences so that V and J genes could be assigned. In a later analysis, CDR3 sequences and most-parsimonious VDJ recombination scenarios were assigned using the TCRdist pipeline. In a later analysis, each TCR beta chain was defined by its CDR3 amino acid sequence together with its V-gene family, and reads without a unique V-gene family were excluded. As a way to deal with suspected cross-contamination and a sequencing artifact, a later analysis dropped nearly 600 nucleotide sequences that were highly shared and had low generation probability. In a later analysis, a clonal expansion index for each public chain was calculated from normalized within-repertoire ranks of inferred template counts. Generation probabilities in a later analysis came from a VDJ recombination model fitted to out-of-frame rearrangements, and those results were checked against IGoR. Hypergeometric tests were used in a later analysis to score TCR-TCR, TCR-HLA and TCR-CMV co-occurrence, with a repertoire-size bias correction applied to the TCR pairs. False discovery rates were estimated in a later analysis by permuting HLA or CMV assignments 20 times. A later analysis grouped co-occurring TCRs with DBSCAN, adding TCRdist sequence similarity when clustering within HLA-allele-positive subsets. For co-occurrence clustering, repertoires with fewer than 30,000 or more than 120,000 public chains were excluded, along with roughly 5 repertoires with anomalous nucleotide sharing. Held by TCRdb, this immuneACCESS table contains in-frame sequences only and omits some clones. Under half of the omission traces to an unresolved V gene where checked; the cause of the rest is unknown. V and J calls plus clone size are reproduced from that table; the DNA served to infer D and trimming. The record for this sample contains 150,000 or so clones. Of the sample, 1.5% to 2% is held by the ten largest clones.

The sequence derives from a woman aged 45-65 years in good health and CMV-seronegative. Sequencing used PBMCs. The chain couples TRBV7-9 to TRBJ1-1, with TRBD1 as a weak D call on 6 bases. The DNA is TGTGCCAGCATCCCGACGGGGGGGGGCGATTTAACTGAAGCTTTCTTT. Its protein is CASIPTGGGDLTEAFF.